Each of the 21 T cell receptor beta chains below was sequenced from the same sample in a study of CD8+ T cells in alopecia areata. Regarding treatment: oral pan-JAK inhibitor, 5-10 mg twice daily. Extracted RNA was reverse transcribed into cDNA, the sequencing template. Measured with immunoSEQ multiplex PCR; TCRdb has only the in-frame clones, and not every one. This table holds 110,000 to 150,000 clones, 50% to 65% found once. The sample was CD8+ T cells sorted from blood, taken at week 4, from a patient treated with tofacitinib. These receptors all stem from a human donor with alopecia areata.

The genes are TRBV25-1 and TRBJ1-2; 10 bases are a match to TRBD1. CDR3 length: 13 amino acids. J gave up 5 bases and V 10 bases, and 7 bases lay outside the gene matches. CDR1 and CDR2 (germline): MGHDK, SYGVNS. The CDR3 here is CATYQDRGYGYTF. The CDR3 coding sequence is TGTGCCACTTACCAGGACAGGGGGTATGGCTACACCTTC.

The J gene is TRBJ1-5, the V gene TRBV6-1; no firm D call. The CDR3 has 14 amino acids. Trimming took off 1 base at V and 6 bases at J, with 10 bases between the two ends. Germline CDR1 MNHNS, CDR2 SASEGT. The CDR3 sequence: CASSEDPVGQPQHF. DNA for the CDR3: TGTGCCAGCAGTGAAGACCCAGTAGGTCAGCCCCAGCATTTT.

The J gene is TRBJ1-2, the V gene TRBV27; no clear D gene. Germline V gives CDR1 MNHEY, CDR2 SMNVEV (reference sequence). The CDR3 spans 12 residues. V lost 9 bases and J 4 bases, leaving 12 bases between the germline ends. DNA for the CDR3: TGTGCCAGTGGTCTGATAGGCTATGGCTACACCTTC. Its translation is CASGLIGYGYTF.

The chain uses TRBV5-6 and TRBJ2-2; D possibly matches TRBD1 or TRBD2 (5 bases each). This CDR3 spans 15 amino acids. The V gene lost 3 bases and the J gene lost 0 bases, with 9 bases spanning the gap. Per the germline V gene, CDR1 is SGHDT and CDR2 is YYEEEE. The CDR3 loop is CASSWDRSNTGELFF. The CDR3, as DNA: TGTGCCAGCAGCTGGGACCGATCGAACACCGGGGAGCTGTTTTTT.

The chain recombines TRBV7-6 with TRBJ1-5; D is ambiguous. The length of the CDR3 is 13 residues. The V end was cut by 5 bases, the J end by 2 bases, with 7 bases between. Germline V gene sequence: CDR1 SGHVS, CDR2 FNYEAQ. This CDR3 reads CASSRLGNQPQHF. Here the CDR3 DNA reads TGTGCCAGCAGCAGGCTAGGCAATCAGCCCCAGCATTTT.

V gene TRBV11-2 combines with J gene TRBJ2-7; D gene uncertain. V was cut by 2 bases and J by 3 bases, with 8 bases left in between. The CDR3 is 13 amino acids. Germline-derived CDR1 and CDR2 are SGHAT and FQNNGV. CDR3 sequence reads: CASSLIRNYEQYF. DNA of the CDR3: TGTGCCAGCAGCTTAATCAGAAACTACGAGCAGTACTTC.

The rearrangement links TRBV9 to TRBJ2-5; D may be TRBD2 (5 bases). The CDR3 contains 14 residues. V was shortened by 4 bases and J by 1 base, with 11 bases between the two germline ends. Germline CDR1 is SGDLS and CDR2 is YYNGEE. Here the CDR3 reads CASSPDGLQETQYF. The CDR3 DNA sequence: TGTGCCAGCAGCCCCGACGGACTCCAAGAGACCCAGTACTTC.

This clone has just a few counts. The chain's CDR3 is CASSTQGFSYEQYF. The CDR3 DNA follows: TGTGCCAGCAGCACACAGGGTTTCTCCTACGAGCAGTACTTC. This chain connects TRBV5-6 to TRBJ2-7, with a weak D call TRBD1 (6 bases). The CDR3 runs to 14 residues. The ends were cut back, 4 bases at V and 0 bases at J, with 11 bases in the middle. CDR1 is SGHDT, CDR2 YYEEEE, per germline.

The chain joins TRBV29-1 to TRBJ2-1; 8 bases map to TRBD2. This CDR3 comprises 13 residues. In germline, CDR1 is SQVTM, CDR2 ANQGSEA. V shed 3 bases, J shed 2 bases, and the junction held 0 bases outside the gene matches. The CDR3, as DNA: TGCAGCGTTGAGCGGGGGGCCTACAATGAGCAGTTCTTC. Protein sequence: CSVERGAYNEQFF.

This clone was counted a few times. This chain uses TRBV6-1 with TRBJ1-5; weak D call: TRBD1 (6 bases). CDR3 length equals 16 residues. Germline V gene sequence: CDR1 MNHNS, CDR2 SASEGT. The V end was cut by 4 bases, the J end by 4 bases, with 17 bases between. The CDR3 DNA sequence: TGTGCCAGCAGTGGACCGGGACAAGTACGGAATCAGCCCCAGCATTTT. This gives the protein CASSGPGQVRNQPQHF.

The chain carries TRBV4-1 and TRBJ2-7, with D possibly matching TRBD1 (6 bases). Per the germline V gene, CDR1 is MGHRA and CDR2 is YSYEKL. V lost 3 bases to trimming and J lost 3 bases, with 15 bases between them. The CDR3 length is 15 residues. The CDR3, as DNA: TGCGCCAGCAGCCAGGGGGCTGGGTACGGCTACGAGCAGTACTTC. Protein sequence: CASSQGAGYGYEQYF.

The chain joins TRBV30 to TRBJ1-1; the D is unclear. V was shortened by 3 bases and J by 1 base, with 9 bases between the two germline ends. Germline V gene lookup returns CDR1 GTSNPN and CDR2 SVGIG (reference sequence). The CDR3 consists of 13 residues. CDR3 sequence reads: CAWSEGRNTEAFF. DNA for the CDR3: TGTGCCTGGAGCGAGGGAAGGAACACTGAAGCTTTCTTT.

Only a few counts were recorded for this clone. CDR3 bases: TGTGCCAGCAGCTCACAGGGCTATAATTCACCCCTCCACTTT. It codes for CASSSQGYNSPLHF. The chain couples TRBV13 to TRBJ1-6; tentatively, D is TRBD1 (6 bases). V lost 4 bases, J lost 3 bases, and 7 bases lay in between. Germline assignment: CDR1 PRHDT and CDR2 FYEKMQ (reference sequence). CDR3 size: 14 residues.

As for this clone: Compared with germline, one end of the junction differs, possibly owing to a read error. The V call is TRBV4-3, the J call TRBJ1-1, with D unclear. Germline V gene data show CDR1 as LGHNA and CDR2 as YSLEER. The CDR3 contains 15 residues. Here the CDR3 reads CASSQEAQLNTEAFF. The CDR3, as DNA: TGCGCCAGCAGCCAAGAGGCACAACTGAACACTGAAGCCTTCTTT.

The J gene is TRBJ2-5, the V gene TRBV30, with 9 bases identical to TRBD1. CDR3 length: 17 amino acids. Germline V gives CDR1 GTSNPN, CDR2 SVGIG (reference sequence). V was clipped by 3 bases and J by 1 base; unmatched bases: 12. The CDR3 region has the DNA TGTGCCTGGAGCAGTGGAATAGGACAGGGGTCCCAAGAGACCCAGTACTTC. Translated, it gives CAWSSGIGQGSQETQYF.

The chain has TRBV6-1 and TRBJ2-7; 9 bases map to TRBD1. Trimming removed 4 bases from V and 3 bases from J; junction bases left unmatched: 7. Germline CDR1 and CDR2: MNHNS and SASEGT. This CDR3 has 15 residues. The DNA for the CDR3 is TGTGCCAGCAGTGGCACGGGACAGGGTGTCTACGAGCAGTACTTC. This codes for CASSGTGQGVYEQYF.

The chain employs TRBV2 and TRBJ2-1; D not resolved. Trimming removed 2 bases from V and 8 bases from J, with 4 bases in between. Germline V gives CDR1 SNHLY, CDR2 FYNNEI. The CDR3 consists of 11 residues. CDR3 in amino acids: CASSETYEQFF. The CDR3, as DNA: TGTGCCAGCAGTGAAACGTATGAGCAGTTCTTC. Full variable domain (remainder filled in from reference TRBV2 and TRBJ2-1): EPEVTQTPSHQVTQMGQEVILRCVPISNHLYFYWYRQILGQKVEFLVSFYNNEISEKSEIFDDQFSVERPDGSNFTLKIRSTKLEDSAMYFCASSETYEQFFGPGTRLTVL.

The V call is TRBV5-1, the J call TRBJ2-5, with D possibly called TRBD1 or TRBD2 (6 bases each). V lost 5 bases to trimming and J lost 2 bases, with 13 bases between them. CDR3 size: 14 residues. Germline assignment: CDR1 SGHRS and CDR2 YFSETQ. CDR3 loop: CASSSSGAQETQYF. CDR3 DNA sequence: TGCGCCAGCAGTTCCTCGGGGGCGCAAGAGACCCAGTACTTC.

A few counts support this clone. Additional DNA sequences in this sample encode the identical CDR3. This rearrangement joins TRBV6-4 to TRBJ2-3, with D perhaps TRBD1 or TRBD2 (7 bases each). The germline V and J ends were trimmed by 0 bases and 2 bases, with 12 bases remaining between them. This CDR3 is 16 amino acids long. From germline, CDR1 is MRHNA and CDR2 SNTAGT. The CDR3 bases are TGTGCCAGCAGTGACTCGGCAGGGGGGGCCACAGATACGCAGTATTTT. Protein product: CASSDSAGGATDTQYF.

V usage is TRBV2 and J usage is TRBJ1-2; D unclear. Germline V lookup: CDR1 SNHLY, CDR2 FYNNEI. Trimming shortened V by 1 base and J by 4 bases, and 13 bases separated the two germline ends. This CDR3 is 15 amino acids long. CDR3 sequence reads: CASSEGAAASYGYTF. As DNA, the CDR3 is TGTGCCAGCAGTGAAGGTGCGGCAGCGAGCTATGGCTACACCTTC.

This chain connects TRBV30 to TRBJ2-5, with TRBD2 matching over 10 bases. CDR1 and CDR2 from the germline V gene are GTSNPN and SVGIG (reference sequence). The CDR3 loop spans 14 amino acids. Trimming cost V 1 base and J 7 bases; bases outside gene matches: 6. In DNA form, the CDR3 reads TGTGCCTGGAGTGATGGGACTAGCGACGGGACCCAGTACTTC. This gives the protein CAWSDGTSDGTQYF.